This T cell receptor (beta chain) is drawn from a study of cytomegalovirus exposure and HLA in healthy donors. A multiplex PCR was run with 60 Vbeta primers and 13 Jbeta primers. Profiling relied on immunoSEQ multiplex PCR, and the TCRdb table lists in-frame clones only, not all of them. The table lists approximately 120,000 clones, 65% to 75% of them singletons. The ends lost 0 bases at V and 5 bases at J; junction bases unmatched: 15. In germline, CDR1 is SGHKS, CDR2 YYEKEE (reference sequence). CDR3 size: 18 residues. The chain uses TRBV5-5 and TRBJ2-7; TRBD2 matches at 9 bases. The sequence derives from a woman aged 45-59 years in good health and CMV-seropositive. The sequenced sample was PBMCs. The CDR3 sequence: CASSLGTGVAGGLDEQYF. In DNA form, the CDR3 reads TGTGCCAGCAGCTTGGGAACGGGGGTGGCGGGGGGGCTCGACGAGCAGTACTTC.